This TCR beta chain was observed in a study of response to subunit inactivated influenza vaccine. The study's findings and limits: The authors proposed limited new T cell recruitment per seasonal influenza vaccination.

This clonotype was detected ten times or more. Its antigen is as yet unknown. The junction does not match germline at one end; this may be a read error. TCRdb recomputed calls from the RT-PCR reads with MiXCR, one row per CDR3 protein. Of fewer than 650,000 distinct CDR3 sequences in the sample, 13% were seen once. CDR1 is SSHAT and CDR2 is FNYEAQ in the germline V gene (reference sequence). The CDR3 spans 14 residues. Material: PBMCs from blood, obtained 45 days after vaccination. The source is a man in his fifties or sixties who received an inactivated influenza vaccine. The gene calls are TRBV7-7 and TRBJ2-2; tentatively, D is TRBD1 or TRBD2 (5 bases each). CDR3 DNA: TGTGCTAGCAGCTTAGCGCAGGGCACCGGGGAGCTGTTTTTT. Amino acid sequence: CASSLAQGTGELFF.